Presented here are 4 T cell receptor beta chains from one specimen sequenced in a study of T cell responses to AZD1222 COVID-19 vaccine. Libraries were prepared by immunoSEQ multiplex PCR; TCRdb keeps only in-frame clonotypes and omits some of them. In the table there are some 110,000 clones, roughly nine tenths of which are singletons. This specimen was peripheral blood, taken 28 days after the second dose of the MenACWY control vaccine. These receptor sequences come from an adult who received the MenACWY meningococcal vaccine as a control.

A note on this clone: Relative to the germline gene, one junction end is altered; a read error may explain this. The CDR3 reads CASSVMTNIGELFF. The CDR3 nucleotides are TGTGCCAGCAGCGTAATGACGAACATCGGGGAGCTGTTTTTT. The chain recombines TRBV9 with TRBJ2-2; D not resolved. Germline assignment: CDR1 SGDLS and CDR2 YYNGEE. The CDR3 runs 14 residues.

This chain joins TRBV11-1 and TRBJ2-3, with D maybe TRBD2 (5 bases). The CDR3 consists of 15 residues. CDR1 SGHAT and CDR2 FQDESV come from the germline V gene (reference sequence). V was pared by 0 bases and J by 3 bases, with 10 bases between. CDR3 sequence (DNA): TGTGCCAGCAGCTTAGCCGGGATTGTGACAGATACGCAGTATTTT. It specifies CASSLAGIVTDTQYF.

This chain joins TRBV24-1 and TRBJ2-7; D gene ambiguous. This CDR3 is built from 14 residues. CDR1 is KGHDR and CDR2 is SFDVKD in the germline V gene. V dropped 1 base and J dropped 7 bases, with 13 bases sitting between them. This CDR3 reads CATSDFKAPREQYF. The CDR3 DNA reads TGTGCCACCAGTGATTTCAAGGCTCCCCGTGAGCAGTACTTC.

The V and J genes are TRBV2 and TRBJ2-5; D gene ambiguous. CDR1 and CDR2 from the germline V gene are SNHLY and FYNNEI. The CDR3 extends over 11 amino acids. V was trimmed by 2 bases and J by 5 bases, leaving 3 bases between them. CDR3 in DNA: TGTGCCAGCAGTGAAAGGGAGACCCAGTACTTC. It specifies CASSERETQYF. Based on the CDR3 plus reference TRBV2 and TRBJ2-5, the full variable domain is EPEVTQTPSHQVTQMGQEVILRCVPISNHLYFYWYRQILGQKVEFLVSFYNNEISEKSEIFDDQFSVERPDGSNFTLKIRSTKLEDSAMYFCASSERETQYFGPGTRLLVL.